The subject of this entry is one T cell receptor (beta chain). The V segment lost 5 bases and the J segment 4 bases; nucleotides outside the gene matches: 4. The V gene's germline CDR1 is SGHAT and CDR2 FQNNGV. This CDR3 has 14 residues. This specimen belongs to a study of blood T cell repertoires in COVID-19. Across the whole study: Samples taken during acute and convalescent COVID-19 were collected in the United States, Italy and Spain. Sample material is recorded as cDNA or gDNA derived from T cells, B-cell-depleted T cells, or PBMCs.

This table comes from immunoSEQ multiplex PCR, and its TCRdb copy is limited to in-frame clones, with some not included. The sample yields approximately 98,000 clones, 70% to 90% seen once. The chain links TRBV11-2 to TRBJ2-5, with 10 bases matching TRBD1. The sequenced material came from peripheral blood. This receptor was identified in a man aged 60 to 69 with acute or convalescent COVID-19. This chain's CDR3 is CASSTWTGGETQYF. CDR3 coding DNA: TGTGCCAGCAGCACCTGGACAGGGGGAGAGACCCAGTACTTC.